The next 19 T cell receptor beta chains were all read from a single sample in a study of blood T cells in healthy people across ages. The second PCR ran about 6 to 11 cycles with a sample-barcoded 5' primer and J-beta primers. TCRdb recomputed calls from the 5' RACE reads with MiXCR, one row per CDR3 protein. Of over 1,500,000 distinct CDR3 sequences listed, 39% were seen once; the top ten hold roughly 23%. Sequenced sample: blood. These receptors were taken from a human donor in good health.

The rearrangement joins TRBV7-2 to TRBJ1-4; 8 positions agree with TRBD1. The CDR3 is 14 residues long. Germline trimming cut 1 base from V and 11 bases from J; bases unmatched to any gene: 6. Germline V gene sequence: CDR1 SGHTA, CDR2 FQGNSA. Here the CDR3 reads CASSLGTGRGKLFF. For the CDR3, the DNA is TGTGCCAGCAGCTTAGGGACAGGGAGGGGGAAACTGTTTTTT. Based on the CDR3 plus reference TRBV7-2 and TRBJ1-4, the full variable domain is GAGVSQSPSNKVTEKGKDVELRCDPISGHTALYWYRQSLGQGLEFLIYFQGNSAPDKSGLPSDRFSAERTGGSVSTLTIQRTQQEDSAVYLCASSLGTGRGKLFFGSGTQLSVL.

This rearrangement joins TRBV4-1 to TRBJ1-1; D not certain. This CDR3 is built from 16 residues. Germline CDR1 reads MGHRA; CDR2 reads YSYEKL. The V end lost 4 bases, the J end lost 0 bases, and 15 bases lay between the germline ends. CDR3 coding DNA: TGCGCCAGCAGCCTTCACCACGGACTGCTGAACACTGAAGCTTTCTTT. Amino acids: CASSLHHGLLNTEAFF.

The rearrangement links TRBV28 to TRBJ2-4; D tentatively reads TRBD1 or TRBD2 (5 bases each). V lost 4 bases, J lost 4 bases, and 8 bases lay in between. The V gene's germline CDR1 is MDHEN and CDR2 SYDVKM. CDR3 size: 13 residues. The CDR3 loop is CASSWGIKNIQYF. CDR3 bases: TGTGCCAGCAGTTGGGGGATTAAAAACATTCAGTACTTC.

This chain uses TRBV14 with TRBJ1-6, with 7 bases identical to TRBD1. The V segment lost 0 bases and the J segment 8 bases; nucleotides outside the gene matches: 7. The CDR3 runs 16 residues. Germline CDR1 SGHDN, CDR2 FVKESK. Here the CDR3 reads CASSQDWDSKYSPLHF. The CDR3 nucleotides read TGTGCCAGCAGCCAAGATTGGGACAGCAAGTATTCACCCCTCCACTTT.

This chain uses TRBV4-3 with TRBJ2-5; the D gene is possibly TRBD1 (5 bases). V was pared by 0 bases and J by 9 bases, with 17 bases between. Germline CDR1 and CDR2: LGHNA and YSLEER. The CDR3 loop spans 15 amino acids. This CDR3 is CASSQELKGLIAQYF. The CDR3 coding sequence is TGCGCCAGCAGCCAAGAGCTCAAGGGGCTGATAGCCCAGTACTTC.

The chain carries TRBV6-1 and TRBJ2-7, with 9 bases matching TRBD1. The CDR3 has 14 amino acids. J gave up 4 bases and V 8 bases, and 9 bases lay outside the gene matches. Germline-derived CDR1 and CDR2 are MNHNS and SASEGT. The CDR3 reads CASGGQGGIYEQYF. The CDR3 DNA is TGTGCCAGCGGGGGACAGGGTGGAATTTACGAGCAGTACTTC.

The chain carries TRBV4-2 and TRBJ1-2; no clear D. Trimming shortened V by 1 base and J by 6 bases, and 15 bases separated the two germline ends. This CDR3 region has 15 residues. Germline V CDR1 and CDR2: LGHNA, YNFKEQ. Here the CDR3 reads CASSQGMSAADGYTF. CDR3 DNA sequence: TGTGCCAGCAGCCAAGGAATGTCGGCAGCTGATGGCTACACCTTC.

The chain couples TRBV18 to TRBJ1-2, with D possibly TRBD1 on 6 matching bases. Trimming removed 1 base at V and 6 bases at J, with 9 bases between. The CDR3 runs 13 residues. Germline assignment: CDR1 KGHSH and CDR2 LQKENI. CDR3 sequence: CASSPQGVNGYTF. Here the CDR3 DNA reads TGTGCCAGCTCACCACAGGGGGTTAATGGCTACACCTTC.

This clonotype was detected only a few times. The V call is TRBV4-3, the J call TRBJ2-3; D is perhaps TRBD2 (5 bases). The CDR3 sequence is 14 residues long. Trimming took 5 bases from V and 5 from J, leaving 14 bases between them. The V gene's germline CDR1 is LGHNA and CDR2 YSLEER. The CDR3: CASSGLGGGDTQYF. The CDR3 DNA follows: TGCGCCAGCAGCGGGCTAGGAGGTGGAGATACGCAGTATTTT.

The chain is built from TRBV7-2 and TRBJ1-5; 7 nucleotides line up with TRBD1. J was trimmed by 6 bases and V by 7 bases; bases with no gene match: 6. This CDR3 has 13 amino acids. CDR1 and CDR2 (germline): SGHTA, FQGNSA. The CDR3 is CASTDRVGQPQHF. CDR3 DNA sequence: TGTGCCAGCACCGACAGGGTTGGTCAGCCCCAGCATTTT.

The chain links TRBV28 to TRBJ2-7; the D call may be TRBD1 or TRBD2 (6 bases each). The V gene lost 1 base and the J gene lost 3 bases, with 22 bases spanning the gap. Looked up from germline, CDR1 is MDHEN and CDR2 is SYDVKM. This CDR3 is 18 amino acids long. This chain's CDR3 is CASSLLNGGGGGYYEQYF. Here the CDR3 DNA reads TGTGCCAGCAGTTTATTGAATGGGGGCGGAGGGGGATACTACGAGCAGTACTTC.

This clonotype appeared a few times. J is TRBJ2-1 and V is TRBV3-1; D tentatively reads TRBD1 or TRBD2 (6 bases each). Deletions cut 5 bases from V and 2 bases from J, with 13 bases between. The CDR3 has 15 residues. Germline CDR1 LGHDT, CDR2 YNNKEL (reference sequence). Here the CDR3 reads CASSSEGVPYNEQFF. The CDR3, as DNA: TGTGCCAGCAGCTCGGAGGGGGTGCCCTACAATGAGCAGTTCTTC.

The chain recombines TRBV15 with TRBJ2-1; no firm D call. V lost 0 bases and J lost 8, with 11 bases in between. The CDR3 sequence is 14 residues long. The germline gives CDR1 LNHNV, CDR2 YYDKDF (reference sequence). The CDR3 spells CATSRDKGDYEQFF. CDR3 bases: TGTGCCACCAGCAGAGATAAAGGAGATTATGAGCAGTTCTTC.

This clonotype was observed a handful of times. The chain combines TRBV6-2 or TRBV6-3 with TRBJ2-5; possibly TRBD1 or TRBD2 for D (6 bases each). V lost 2 bases and J 4 bases, leaving 11 bases between the germline ends. The CDR3 sequence is 14 residues long. Germline V gene lookup returns CDR1 MNHEY and CDR2 SVGEGT. The CDR3, as DNA: TGTGCCAGCAGTTACGTCGGGGGCGCAGAGACCCAGTACTTC. This gives the protein CASSYVGGAETQYF.

This clonotype was seen a few times. The gene calls are TRBV28 and TRBJ2-1, with unresolved D. The assigned J gene may be wrong: the sequence end matches TRBJ2-7 better. This CDR3 has 12 amino acids. CDR1 MDHEN and CDR2 SYDVKM come from the germline V gene. CDR3 coding DNA: TGTGCCAGCAATTCACTCTACAATGAGCAGTACTTC. Its protein product is CASNSLYNEQYF.

The rearrangement links TRBV4-2 to TRBJ1-3; a weak D match, TRBD1 (5 bases). The germline V and J ends were trimmed by 2 bases and 3 bases, with 14 bases remaining between them. Looked up from germline, CDR1 is LGHNA and CDR2 is YNFKEQ. The CDR3 consists of 16 residues. CDR3 in amino acids: CASSQKAGGNGNTIYF. In DNA, the CDR3 is TGTGCCAGCAGCCAAAAGGCTGGGGGTAATGGAAACACCATATATTTT.

The rearrangement uses TRBV24-1 and TRBJ1-2; the match to TRBD1 covers 8 bases. The germline V gene has CDR1 KGHDR and CDR2 SFDVKD. This CDR3 is built from 15 residues. V gave up 4 bases and J gave up 4 bases; unmatched junction bases: 7. The CDR3 DNA sequence: TGTGCCACCAGTGAAGCGGGACAGGCCCCCTATGGCTACACCTTC. Its protein product is CATSEAGQAPYGYTF.

V is TRBV7-9 and J is TRBJ2-4; 10 nucleotides match TRBD2. The DNA end is a closer match to TRBJ2-5, so the J assignment may be wrong. The CDR3 is 19 amino acids. From germline, CDR1 is SEHNR and CDR2 FQNEAQ (reference sequence). CDR3 DNA: TGTGCCAGCAGCTTAGCGCGTGCCCTAGCGGGGGTGACGCAAGAGACCCAGTACTTC. It codes for CASSLARALAGVTQETQYF.

This clonotype was seen only a few times. The V and J genes are TRBV25-1 and TRBJ2-7; 8 nucleotides line up with TRBD1. The CDR3 totals 17 residues. Germline values: CDR1 MGHDK, CDR2 SYGVNS. The trim removed 7 bases at V and 2 bases at J, leaving 16 bases unmatched. The CDR3 protein is CASIGTGFRLAPYEQYF. The DNA for the CDR3 is TGTGCCAGCATCGGGACAGGTTTCCGTCTCGCGCCCTACGAGCAGTACTTC.